This T cell receptor beta chain was sequenced during a study of T cell repertoires in cytomegalovirus infection. On the study more broadly: The public TCR beta signatures pointed to both CMV infection and matching HLA type.

The CDR3 loop spans 16 amino acids. From germline, CDR1 is MNHEY and CDR2 SVGAGI. The germline V and J ends were trimmed by 6 bases and 0 bases, with 12 bases remaining between them. The study, taken as a whole, reports: Clonotypes of TCR beta that were HLA-C-restricted and CMV-specific dominated the ex vivo response. Carriers of CMV and the relevant HLA type were discriminated by public TCR beta frequency.

TCRdb ran MiXCR on the reads and lists one entry per CDR3 protein. The sample holds about 460,000 distinct CDR3 sequences, roughly 10% seen once. Only a few counts were recorded for this clonotype. Its antigen is still unknown. Material for sequencing was PBMCs. The origin of this receptor is a human donor in good health (CMV status not recorded). Some clones in this sample may be carry-over from other donors' samples. The chain recombines TRBV6-5 with TRBJ1-6; D is unclear. The chain's CDR3 is CASSPGRSSYNSPLHF. For the CDR3, the DNA is TGTGCCAGCAGCCCCGGACGGAGCTCCTATAATTCACCCCTCCACTTT.